The present entry profiles one TCR beta chain with its context. The antigen it binds to is not known. No qualities accompany the bases; no much larger clone lies one base away. CD8 naive samples were obtained by positive selection for CCR7 among CD45RO-negative cells, yielding a CD45RA+CCR7+ population from which TemRA cells were excluded. Healthy HIV-negative adults with no recently reported acute infections or vaccinations were included as donors. Every donor was a Caucasian adult residing in Nashville, Tennessee, USA. Blood was collected by leukapheresis, and PBMCs were isolated by Ficoll-Histopaque density gradient centrifugation and then cryopreserved in liquid nitrogen vapor phase. Analytical flow cytometry was used to check the purity and quantity of every magnetically sorted T cell population. Each sorted fraction had its genomic DNA isolated and then quantified by UV absorbance on a Nanodrop 2000c.

The sample belongs to a study of shared clonotypes between healthy human individuals (dated by TCRdb to 2020 to 2022). With respect to the entire study: A couple of women and a few men aged 18 to 49 years were included in the cohort. Per donor, three plates each were used for CD4 naive and CD4 memory, two for CD8 naive, and one for CD8 memory. To estimate repertoire size and how much clonotype sharing occurs between individuals, the study deeply sequenced the blood TCR repertoires of about five healthy adults. Different laboratories and diverse techniques were used to prepare libraries and sequence TCR repertoires, to increase sequencing depth and limit assay-specific biases. Each donor's leukapheresis produced roughly between about 0.8 and 8.9 billion PBMCs. The paper's findings and limits, for the study overall: Sharing across several donors was observed for about 5% of naive CD4, over 3% of naive CD8, 2% to 2.5% of memory CD4, and about 0.4% of memory CD8 clonotypes. Rarefaction of sorted-subset datasets indicated incomplete sequencing despite the large sequencing depth. Compared with non-shared clonotypes, the clonotypes found in all four sorted-subset donors had higher generation probabilities. Estimated clonotype richness was generally larger for naive than for memory subsets. Only blood was sampled, and tissue TCR repertoires likely differ from those in blood. Pairwise subsampling led to the expectation that sequencing depth would affect the degree of clonotype sharing among donors. The genetic and exposure-history diversity represented was limited by the small number of donors.

Using the deep immunoSEQ assay, TCR CDR3 regions were amplified from genomic DNA by multiplex PCR. Extracted genomic DNA from each cell subset was distributed evenly across all wells of several immunoSEQ 96-well plates, and each plate was treated as a replicate. For sorted subsets, each replicate PCR was loaded with 200 ng genomic DNA, equivalent to some 27,000 T cell genomes. Purified libraries were measured with a Qubit 3.0 fluorometer, size-checked on a Bioanalyzer 2100, and measured again with the KAPA Library Quantification kit. A separate single-read 150-cycle Illumina NextSeq 550 flow cell was used to sequence each immunoSEQ 96-well plate. The source study handled its data this way. Because the immunoSEQ output held only junctional sequences and lacked quality scores, the filtering could not match the filtering applied to full-length reads. Sequences were annotated with PyIR, a Python wrapper for IgBLAST v1.9, and V/J genes and CDR3 were assigned using IMGT germline references. Reads with weak V/J assignments (E-value above 1e-6), missing CDR3, stop codons, out-of-frame junctions, or ambiguous translated residues were removed. V3J clonotypes were defined as sequences sharing an identical inferred V gene, J gene, and CDR3 amino acid sequence. Percentage overlap between repertoires was computed as shared unique clonotypes divided by the size of the smaller repertoire. RTK rarefaction, the Chao1 estimator, and Recon v2.1 estimates of unobserved clonotypes were used to assess repertoire richness. OLGA was used to compute generation probabilities for all TCRbeta clonotypes that the gDNA method yielded from a handful of donors. The table was pulled from immuneACCESS by TCRdb, which kept in-frame rearrangements only. Such tables lose some clones; where checked, under half of the loss comes from unresolved V genes, and the rest has no known cause. The V and J calls and the clone size are those of that table, but D and trimming were determined from the DNA. The sample includes around 550,000 clones, with 85% to 95% observed a single time. The ten largest clones capture approximately 0.12% of the sample.

Including the terminal cysteine and phenylalanine, the CDR3 comprises 16 residues. Left in the record is the CDR3 DNA by itself, 48 bases read in frame from the first base. V ends up 5 bases short and J 2 bases short, with an unmatched junction base count of 5. From a lookup of the germline V gene (reference sequence), CDR1 and CDR2 are PRHDT and FYEKMQ. Recombination linked TRBV13 to TRBJ2-1, and TRBD2 aligns with 11 junction nucleotides. The sample consisted of naive CD8+ T cells sorted from blood. The sample's cell subset or site, from its label and the paper: CD45RA+CCR7+. The source of this sequence is a woman in her thirties in good health. The CDR3 in this case is CASSPGTSGAYNEQFF. Read as DNA, the sequence is TGTGCCAGCAGCCCTGGGACTAGCGGAGCCTACAATGAGCAGTTCTTC.